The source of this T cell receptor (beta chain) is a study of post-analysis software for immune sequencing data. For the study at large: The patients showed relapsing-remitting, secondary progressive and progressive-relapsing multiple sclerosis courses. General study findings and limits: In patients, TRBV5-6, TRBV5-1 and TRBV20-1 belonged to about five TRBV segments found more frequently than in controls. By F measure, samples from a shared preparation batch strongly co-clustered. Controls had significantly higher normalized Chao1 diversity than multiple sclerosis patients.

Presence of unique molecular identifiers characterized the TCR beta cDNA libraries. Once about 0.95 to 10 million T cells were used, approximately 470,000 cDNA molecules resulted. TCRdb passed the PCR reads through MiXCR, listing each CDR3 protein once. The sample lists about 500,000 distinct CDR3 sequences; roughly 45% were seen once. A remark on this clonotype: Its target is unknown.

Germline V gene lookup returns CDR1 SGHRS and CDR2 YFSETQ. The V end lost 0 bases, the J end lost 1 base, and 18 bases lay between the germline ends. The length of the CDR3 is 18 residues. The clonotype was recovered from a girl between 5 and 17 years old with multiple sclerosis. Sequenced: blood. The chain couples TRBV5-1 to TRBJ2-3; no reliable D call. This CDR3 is CASSLAPEWLRRTDTQYF. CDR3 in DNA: TGCGCCAGCAGCTTGGCCCCCGAGTGGCTCCGGCGCACAGATACGCAGTATTTT.